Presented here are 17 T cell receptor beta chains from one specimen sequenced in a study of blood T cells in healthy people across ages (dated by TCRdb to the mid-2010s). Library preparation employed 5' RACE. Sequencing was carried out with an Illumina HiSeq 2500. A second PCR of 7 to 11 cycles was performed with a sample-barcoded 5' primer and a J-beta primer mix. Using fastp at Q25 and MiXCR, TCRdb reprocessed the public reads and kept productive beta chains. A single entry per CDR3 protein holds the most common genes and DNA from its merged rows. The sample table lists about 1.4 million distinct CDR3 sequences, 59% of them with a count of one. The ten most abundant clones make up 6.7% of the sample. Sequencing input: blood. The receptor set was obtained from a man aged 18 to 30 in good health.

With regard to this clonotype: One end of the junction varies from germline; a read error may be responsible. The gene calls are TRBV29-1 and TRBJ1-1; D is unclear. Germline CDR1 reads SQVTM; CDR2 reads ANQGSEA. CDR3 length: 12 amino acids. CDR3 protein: CNVGRGNTEAFF. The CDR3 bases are TGCAACGTTGGTCGCGGTAACACTGAAGCTTTCTTT.

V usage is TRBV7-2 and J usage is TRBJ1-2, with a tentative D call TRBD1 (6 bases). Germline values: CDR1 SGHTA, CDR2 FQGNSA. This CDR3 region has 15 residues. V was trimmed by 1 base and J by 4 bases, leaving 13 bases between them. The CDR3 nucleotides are TGTGCCAGCAGCTTAGTCCCAGGGGTTGGCTATGGCTACACCTTC. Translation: CASSLVPGVGYGYTF.

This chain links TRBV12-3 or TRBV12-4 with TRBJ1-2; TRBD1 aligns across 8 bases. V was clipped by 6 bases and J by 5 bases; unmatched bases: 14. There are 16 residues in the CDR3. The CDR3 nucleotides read TGTGCCAGCAGCCCCCTTTTAGACAGGGGTGAGTATGGCTACACCTTC. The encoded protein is CASSPLLDRGEYGYTF.

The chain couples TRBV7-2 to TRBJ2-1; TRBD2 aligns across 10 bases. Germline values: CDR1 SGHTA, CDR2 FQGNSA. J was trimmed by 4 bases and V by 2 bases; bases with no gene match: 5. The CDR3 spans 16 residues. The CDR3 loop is CASSLSGGAGYNEQFF. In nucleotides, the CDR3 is TGTGCCAGCAGCTTAAGCGGGGGGGCCGGATACAATGAGCAGTTCTTC.

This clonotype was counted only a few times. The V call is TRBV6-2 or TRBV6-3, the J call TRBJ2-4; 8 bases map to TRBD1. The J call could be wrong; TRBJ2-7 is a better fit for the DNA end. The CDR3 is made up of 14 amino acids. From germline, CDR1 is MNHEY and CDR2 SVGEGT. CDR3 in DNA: TGTGCCAGCAGTCGAAATACAGGGGGATACGAGCAGTACTTC. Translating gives CASSRNTGGYEQYF.

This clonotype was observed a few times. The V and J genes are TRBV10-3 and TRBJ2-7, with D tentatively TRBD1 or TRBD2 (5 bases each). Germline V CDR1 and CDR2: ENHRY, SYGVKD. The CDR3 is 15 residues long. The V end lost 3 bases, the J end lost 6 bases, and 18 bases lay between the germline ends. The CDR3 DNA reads TGTGCCATCAGTGAACGTGGGGGAGATGCGCTCGAGCAGTACTTC. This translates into CAISERGGDALEQYF.

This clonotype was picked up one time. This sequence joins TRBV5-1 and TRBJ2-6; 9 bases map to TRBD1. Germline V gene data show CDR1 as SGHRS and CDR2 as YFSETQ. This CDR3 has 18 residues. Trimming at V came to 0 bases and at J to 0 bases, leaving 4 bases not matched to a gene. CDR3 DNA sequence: TGCGCCAGCAGCTTGGTGGGACAGGGTTACTCTGGGGCCAACGTCCTGACTTTC. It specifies CASSLVGQGYSGANVLTF.

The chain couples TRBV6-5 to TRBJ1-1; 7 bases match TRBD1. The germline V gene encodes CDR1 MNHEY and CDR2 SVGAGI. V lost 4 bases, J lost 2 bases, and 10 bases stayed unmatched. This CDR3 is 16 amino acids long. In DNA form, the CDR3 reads TGTGCCAGCAGTTCATCATTCGGGACAGTTAACACTGAAGCTTTCTTT. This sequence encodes CASSSSFGTVNTEAFF.

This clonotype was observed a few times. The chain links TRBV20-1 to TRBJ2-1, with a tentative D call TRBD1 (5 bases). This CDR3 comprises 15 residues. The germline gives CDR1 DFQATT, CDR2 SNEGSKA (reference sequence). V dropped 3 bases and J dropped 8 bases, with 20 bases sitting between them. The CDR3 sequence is CSASPYTGAVHEQFF. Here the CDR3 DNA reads TGCAGTGCTAGTCCCTACACTGGGGCAGTCCATGAGCAGTTCTTC.

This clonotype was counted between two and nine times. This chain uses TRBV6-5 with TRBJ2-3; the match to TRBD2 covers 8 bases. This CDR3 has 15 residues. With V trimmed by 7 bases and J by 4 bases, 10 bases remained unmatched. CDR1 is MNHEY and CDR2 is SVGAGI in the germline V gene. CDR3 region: CASIPSGRFPDTQYF. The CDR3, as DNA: TGTGCCAGCATTCCAAGCGGGAGATTCCCAGATACGCAGTATTTT.

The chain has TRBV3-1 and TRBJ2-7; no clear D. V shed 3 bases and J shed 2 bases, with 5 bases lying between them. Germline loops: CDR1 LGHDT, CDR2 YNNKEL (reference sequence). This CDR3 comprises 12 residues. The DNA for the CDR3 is TGTGCCAGCAGCCAGAAAACCTACGAGCAGTACTTC. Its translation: CASSQKTYEQYF.

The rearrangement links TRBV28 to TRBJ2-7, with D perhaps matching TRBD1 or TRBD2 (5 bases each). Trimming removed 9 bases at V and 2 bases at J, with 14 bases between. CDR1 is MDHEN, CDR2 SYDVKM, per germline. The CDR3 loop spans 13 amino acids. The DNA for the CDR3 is TGTGCCAGTGGGACCTGGGCCCCCTACGAGCAGTACTTC. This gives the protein CASGTWAPYEQYF.

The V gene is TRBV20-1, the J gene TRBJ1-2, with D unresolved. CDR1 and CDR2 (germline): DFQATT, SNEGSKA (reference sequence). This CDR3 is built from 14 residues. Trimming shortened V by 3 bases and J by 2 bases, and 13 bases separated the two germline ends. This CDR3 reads CSARPDFSNYGYTF. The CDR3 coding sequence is TGCAGTGCTAGGCCAGATTTCTCAAACTATGGCTACACCTTC.

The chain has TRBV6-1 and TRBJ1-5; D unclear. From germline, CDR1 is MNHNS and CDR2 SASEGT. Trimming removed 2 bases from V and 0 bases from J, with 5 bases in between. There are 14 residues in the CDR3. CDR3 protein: CASSERYSNQPQHF. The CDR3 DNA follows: TGTGCCAGCAGTGAACGGTATAGCAATCAGCCCCAGCATTTT.

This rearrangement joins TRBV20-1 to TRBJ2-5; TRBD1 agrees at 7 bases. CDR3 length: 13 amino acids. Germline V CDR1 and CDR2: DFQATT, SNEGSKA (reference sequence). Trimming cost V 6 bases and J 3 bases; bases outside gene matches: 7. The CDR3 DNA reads TGCAGTGCGTTCCGGGACAGCAAAGAGACCCAGTACTTC. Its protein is CSAFRDSKETQYF.

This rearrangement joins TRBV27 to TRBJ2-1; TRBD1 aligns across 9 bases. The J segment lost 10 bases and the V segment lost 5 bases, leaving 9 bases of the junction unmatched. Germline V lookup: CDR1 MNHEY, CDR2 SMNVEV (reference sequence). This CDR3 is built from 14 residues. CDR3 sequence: CASSQTGGPYEQFF. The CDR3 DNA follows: TGTGCCAGCAGTCAGACAGGGGGGCCCTACGAGCAGTTCTTC.

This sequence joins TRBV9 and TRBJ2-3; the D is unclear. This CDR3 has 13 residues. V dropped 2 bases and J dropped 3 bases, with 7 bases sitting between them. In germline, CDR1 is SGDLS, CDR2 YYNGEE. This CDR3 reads CASSVILTDTQYF. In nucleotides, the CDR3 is TGTGCCAGCAGCGTGATACTGACAGATACGCAGTATTTT.